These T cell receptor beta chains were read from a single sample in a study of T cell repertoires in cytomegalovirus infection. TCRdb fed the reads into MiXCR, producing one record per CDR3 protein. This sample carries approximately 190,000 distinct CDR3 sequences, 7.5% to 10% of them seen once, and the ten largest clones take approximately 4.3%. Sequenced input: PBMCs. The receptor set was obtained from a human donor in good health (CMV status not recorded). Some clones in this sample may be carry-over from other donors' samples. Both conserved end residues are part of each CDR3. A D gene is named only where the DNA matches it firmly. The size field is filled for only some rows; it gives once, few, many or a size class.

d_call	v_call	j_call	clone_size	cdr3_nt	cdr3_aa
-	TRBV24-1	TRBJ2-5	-	TGTGCCACCAGTGCGCCCGGGACCGGGGAGACCCAGTACTTC	CATSAPGTGETQYF
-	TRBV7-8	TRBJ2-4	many	TGTGCCAGCAGCTTACCCGCTGGGGTAGCAGGGCTCAAAAACATTCAGTACTTC	CASSLPAGVAGLKNIQYF
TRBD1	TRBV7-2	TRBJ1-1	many	TGTGCCAGCAGCTGGGACAGTCGGAGGGACACTGAAGCTTTCTTT	CASSWDSRRDTEAFF
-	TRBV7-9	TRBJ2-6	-	TGTGCCAGCAGCCCCTTGGGTGCTGGGGCCAACGTCCTGACTTTC	CASSPLGAGANVLTF
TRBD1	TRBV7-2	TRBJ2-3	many	TGTGCCAGCAGCTCGGAACTCCTCAGGGGGCGTTGGACAGATACGCAGTATTTT	CASSSELLRGRWTDTQYF
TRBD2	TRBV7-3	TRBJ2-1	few	TGTGCCAGCAGCCCTATAGCGGGGAGGGTTAGGAATGAGCAGTTCTTC	CASSPIAGRVRNEQFF
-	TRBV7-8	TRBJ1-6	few	TGTGCCAGCACCATAGACGGGTCCTATAATTCACCCCTCCACTTT	CASTIDGSYNSPLHF
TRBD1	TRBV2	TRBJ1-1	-	TGTGCCAGCACCCGACAGGGTGGGGTCGGTGAAGCTTTCTTT	CASTRQGGVGEAFF
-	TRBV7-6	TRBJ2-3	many	TGTGCCAGCAGCTTAGCCGACAGGAGCACAGATACGCAGTATTTT	CASSLADRSTDTQYF
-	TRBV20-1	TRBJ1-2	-	TGCAGTGCTGGTTCTCCGGGCGGAACTAACTATGGCTACACCTTC	CSAGSPGGTNYGYTF
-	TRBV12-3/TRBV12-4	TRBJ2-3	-	TGTGCCAGCAGGGTCCTTAGCACAGATACGCAGTATTTT	CASRVLSTDTQYF
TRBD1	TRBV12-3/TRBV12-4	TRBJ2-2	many	TGTGCCAGCAGCAATACCGGGACAGAGAACACCGGGGAGCTGTTTTTT	CASSNTGTENTGELFF
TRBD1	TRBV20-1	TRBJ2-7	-	TGCAGTGCTAGTCCTGCGACAGGGGGCTTTTACGAGCAGTACTTC	CSASPATGGFYEQYF
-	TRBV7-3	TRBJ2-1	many	TGTGCCAGCAGCCCGATAGGGACCGCCGTGAGCAATGAGCAGTTCTTC	CASSPIGTAVSNEQFF